This T cell receptor (beta chain) was found in a study of vaccination and CD4 T cells after COVID-19. Study summary: The stimulating agents, overlapping spike peptides, came from SARS-CoV-2, HCoV-NL63, HCoV-OC43 and HCoV-229E.

Comment on this clonotype: The target antigen is unknown.

J was trimmed by 4 bases and V by 4 bases; bases with no gene match: 8. CDR3 size: 15 residues. The V gene's germline CDR1 is LNHNV and CDR2 YYDKDF (reference sequence). As for treatment: approximately nine-day PBMC culture with coronavirus spike peptide pools or control peptides (ViraFEST assay). CD4+ T cells that came from the unexposed donor were collected before the COVID-19 pandemic (2011-2018). The assay that was used to sequence DNA from cultured CD4+ T cells was the Oncomine TCR Beta short-read assay. The authors extracted genomic DNA from cultured CD4+ T cells. MiXCR, run by TCRdb on the PCR reads, gives a single entry per CDR3 protein. Of some 6,000 distinct CDR3 sequences in the sample, 30% to 40% were seen once.

This receptor was taken from a human donor in good health. Sequencing was carried out using CD4+ T cells from blood, cultured in vitro. This rearrangement joins TRBV15 to TRBJ1-2; 8 bases fit TRBD1. The DNA of the CDR3 is TGTGCCACCAGCACCACCGACAGGGGCGGCTATGGCTACACCTTC. As protein: CATSTTDRGGYGYTF.